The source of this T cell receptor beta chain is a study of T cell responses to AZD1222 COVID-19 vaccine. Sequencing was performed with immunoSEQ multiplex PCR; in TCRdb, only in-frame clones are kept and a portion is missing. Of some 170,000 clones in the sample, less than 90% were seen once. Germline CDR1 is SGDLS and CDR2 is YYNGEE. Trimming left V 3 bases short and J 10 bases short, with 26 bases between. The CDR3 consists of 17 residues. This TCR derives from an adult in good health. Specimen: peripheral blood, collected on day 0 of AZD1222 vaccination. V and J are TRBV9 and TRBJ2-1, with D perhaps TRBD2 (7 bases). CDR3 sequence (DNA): TGTGCCAGCAGCGGGGTCCCCTCCAGCGGGGACACAGGGGAGCAGTTCTTC. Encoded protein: CASSGVPSSGDTGEQFF.